The TCR beta chain under discussion was sequenced for a study of control samples from healthy donors and cancer patients. The data were produced by immunoSEQ multiplex PCR, yet TCRdb's version contains in-frame clones alone and is incomplete. This sample yields some 150,000 clones, of which 90% to 95% are seen a single time; around 13% belongs to the top ten. The receptor's source is a man aged 40-49 years in good health. The sample comprised blood.

CDR3 DNA sequence: TGTGCCAGCTCACCGATCACAGATACGCAGTATTTT. It specifies CASSPITDTQYF. V usage is TRBV18 and J usage is TRBJ2-3; D call uncertain. Deletions cut 3 bases from V and 2 bases from J, with 3 bases between. Per germline, CDR1 KGHSH and CDR2 LQKENI. The CDR3 extends over 12 amino acids.